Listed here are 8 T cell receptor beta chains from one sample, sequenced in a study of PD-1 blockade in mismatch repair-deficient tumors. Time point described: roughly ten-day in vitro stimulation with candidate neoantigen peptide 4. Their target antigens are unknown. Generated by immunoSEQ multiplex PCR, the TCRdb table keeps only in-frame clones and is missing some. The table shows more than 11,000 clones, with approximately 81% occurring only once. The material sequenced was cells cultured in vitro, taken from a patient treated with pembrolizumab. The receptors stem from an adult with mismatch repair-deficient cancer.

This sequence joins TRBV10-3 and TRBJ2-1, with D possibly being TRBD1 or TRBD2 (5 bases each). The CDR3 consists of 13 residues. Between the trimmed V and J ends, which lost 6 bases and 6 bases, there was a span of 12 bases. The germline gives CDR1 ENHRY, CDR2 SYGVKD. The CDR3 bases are TGTGCCATCAGGGGACCTAGTTCCAATGAGCAGTTCTTC. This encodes CAIRGPSSNEQFF.

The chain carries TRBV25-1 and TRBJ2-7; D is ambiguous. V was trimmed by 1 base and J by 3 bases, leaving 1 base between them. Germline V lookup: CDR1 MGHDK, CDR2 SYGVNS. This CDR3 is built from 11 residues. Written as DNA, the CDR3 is TGTGCCAGCAGTGAATTCTACGAGCAGTACTTC. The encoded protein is CASSEFYEQYF.

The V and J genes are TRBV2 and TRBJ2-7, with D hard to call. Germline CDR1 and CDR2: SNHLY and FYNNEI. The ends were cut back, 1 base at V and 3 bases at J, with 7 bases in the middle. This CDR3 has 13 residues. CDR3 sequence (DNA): TGTGCCAGCAGTGAAGTACTGCGCTACGAGCAGTACTTC. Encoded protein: CASSEVLRYEQYF.

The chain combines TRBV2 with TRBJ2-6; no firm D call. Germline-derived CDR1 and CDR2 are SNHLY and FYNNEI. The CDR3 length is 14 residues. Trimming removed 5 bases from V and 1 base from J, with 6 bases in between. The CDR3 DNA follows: TGTGCCAGCAGTTACAGATCTGGGGCCAACGTCCTGACTTTC. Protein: CASSYRSGANVLTF.

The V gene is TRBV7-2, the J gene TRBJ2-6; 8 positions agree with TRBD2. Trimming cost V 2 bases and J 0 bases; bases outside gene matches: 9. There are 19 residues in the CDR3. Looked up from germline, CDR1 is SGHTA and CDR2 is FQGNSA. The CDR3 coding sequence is TGTGCCAGCAGCTTAAATCCGGGGGCGGGAGGCTCTGGGGCCAACGTCCTGACTTTC. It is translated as CASSLNPGAGGSGANVLTF.

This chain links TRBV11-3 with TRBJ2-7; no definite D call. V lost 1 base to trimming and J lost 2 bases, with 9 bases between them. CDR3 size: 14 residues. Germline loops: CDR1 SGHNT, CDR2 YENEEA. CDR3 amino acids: CASSLGGSAYEQYF. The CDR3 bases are TGTGCCAGCAGCTTAGGGGGAAGCGCCTACGAGCAGTACTTC.

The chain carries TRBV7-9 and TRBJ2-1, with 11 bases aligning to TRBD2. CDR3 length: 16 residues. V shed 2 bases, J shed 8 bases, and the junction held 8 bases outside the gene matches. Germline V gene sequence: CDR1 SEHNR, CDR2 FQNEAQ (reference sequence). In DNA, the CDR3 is TGTGCCAGCAGCTTAACTAGCGGGAGACTTGTAGATGAGCAGTTCTTC. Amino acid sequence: CASSLTSGRLVDEQFF.

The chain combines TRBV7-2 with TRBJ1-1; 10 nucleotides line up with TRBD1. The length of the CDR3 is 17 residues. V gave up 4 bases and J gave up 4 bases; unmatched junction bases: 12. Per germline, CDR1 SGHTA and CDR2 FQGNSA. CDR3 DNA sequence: TGTGCCAGCAGCTCTCCTGTCGGGGACAGGGGAGTCACTGAAGCTTTCTTT. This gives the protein CASSSPVGDRGVTEAFF.